This T cell receptor (beta chain) was recorded in a study of Graves' ophthalmopathy and Graves' hyperthyroidism. Points from the study as a whole: Blood was where most expanded thyroid clonotypes above 0.001 frequency also turned up.

Excluded were patients with other autoimmune diseases, uncontrolled infections, pregnancy or lactation. The diagnosis was founded upon clinical symptoms, serum thyroxine, TRAb, thyroid ultrasound and orbital computed tomography. Fresh peripheral blood, roughly 9.4 ml, was the PBMC source. This clonotype was seen only a few times. Its antigen is unidentified. The CDR3 totals 17 residues. With 0 bases removed from V and 0 bases from J, the gap between germline ends came to 15 bases. The germline gives CDR1 DFQATT, CDR2 SNEGSKA (reference sequence). Amplification of TCR beta CDR3 regions used RNA transcripts. The first-round RT-PCR employed HTBI primers together with the Qiagen OneStep RT-PCR kit. A multiplex PCR was then performed as the second round. Via MiXCR, TCRdb re-called the multiplex PCR reads, giving one row per CDR3 protein. This sample carries about 660,000 distinct CDR3 sequences, approximately 39% of them seen once, and the ten largest clones take more than 3%.

The specimen was peripheral blood. This clonotype was obtained from an adult man with Graves' ophthalmopathy. V gene TRBV20-1 combines with J gene TRBJ1-5; D not resolved. CDR3 protein: CSARDGVSLYSNQPQHF. CDR3 DNA: TGCAGTGCTAGAGATGGGGTAAGCCTTTATAGCAATCAGCCCCAGCATTTT.